This T cell receptor beta chain originates from a study of siplizumab effects on memory and regulatory T cells. Per the germline V gene, CDR1 is SGHRS and CDR2 is YFSETQ. V was cut by 1 base and J by 2 bases, with 9 bases left in between. This CDR3 has 15 residues. Details on this clone: Antigen unknown.

Per sample, around 91,000 TCR templates were assayed. This table comes from immunoSEQ multiplex PCR, and its TCRdb copy is limited to in-frame clones, with some not included. The table has some 88,000 clones, 90% seen once. Regarding the study as a whole: Proliferating Tregs taken from siplizumab cultures were not shown to have a confirmed suppressive function. Both greater diversity than memory cells and a major contribution to the alloresponse seemed to characterize naive T cells.

Specimen: CD4+ T cells sorted from blood. This receptor was identified in a human donor in good health. V gene TRBV5-1 combines with J gene TRBJ2-2; D is possibly TRBD2 (6 bases). CDR3 amino acids: CASSLWRGNTGELFF. The CDR3 region has the DNA TGCGCCAGCAGCTTGTGGCGGGGTAACACCGGGGAGCTGTTTTTT.